This T cell receptor beta chain came from a study of regulatory dendritic cells for organ transplantation (dated by TCRdb to about 2017). Study-wide context: Monocytes were cultured with vitamin D3 on days 0 and 4 and with IL-10 on day 4 to generate regulatory dendritic cells. Before and after allostimulation with regulatory or mature dendritic cells, TCRbeta repertoires were sequenced from sorted naive and memory CD4+ and CD8+ T cells. On day 6, LPS was added to the DC cultures so that the response of the DCs to a potent maturation-inducing agent could be evaluated. Findings and caveats that apply to the study as a whole: Repertoires were highly diverse in naive CD4+ and CD8+ T cells, less diverse in memory cells, and most oligoclonal in memory CD8+ cells. Only a couple of subjects were sequenced, and the authors noted considerable between-individual heterogeneity in the alloreactive memory CD8+ T cell pool. Of the resting subsets, the one holding the most alloreactive TCR clonotypes was memory CD8+ T cells. Expansion of memory CD8+ clones was induced by allostimulation in both subjects, but more limited expansion appeared to be induced by regulatory dendritic cells than by mature dendritic cells.

This clone appeared once. The antigen it binds to is not known. No base quality information exists; no much larger clone differs at one position. Multiplexed two-step PCR with Vbeta-specific forward primers and Jbeta-specific reverse primers was used to amplify TCRbeta CDR3 regions. The TCRbeta libraries were sequenced on an Illumina instrument via the immunoSEQ service. Per the authors' processing: IMGT annotation was used to assign V, D and J genes, and synthetic CDR3 analogues were used to correct the counts for multiplex PCR bias. Repertoire clonality was computed in the immunoSEQ Analyzer as one minus normalized Shannon entropy. Fisher's exact test with Benjamini-Hochberg false discovery rate control was used to define clonal expansion, with two-tailed P<0.01. TCRdb limited this immuneACCESS table to in-frame rearrangements with V and J called. A share of clones is missing; checked studies link under half to unresolved V genes, and the rest is unexplained. The DNA gave D and trimming, while V, J and clone size come from that table. Here the sample has 13,000 or so clones; roughly 90% occur a single time. The top ten clonotypes cover roughly 0.22% of the sample.

CDR1 LGHNA and CDR2 YSLEER are derived from the germline V gene. Its CDR3 holds 18 amino acids, cysteine through phenylalanine. Just CDR3 DNA is preserved here, 54 bases in frame from base 1. The germline V and J ends show losses of 3 bases and 3 bases respectively, and no gene match explains 15 bases of the junction. Sorted T cell subsets were CFSE-labeled and co-cultured for about five days with allogeneic regulatory or mature dendritic cells at a 1:10 DC:T ratio. FACS was used to sort naive T cells as CD45RA+ cells and memory T cells as CD45RO+ CD4+ or CD8+ cells. T cells for TCR sequencing came from a couple of healthy control subjects. The Qiagen DNeasy Blood & Tissue Kit was used for extraction of genomic DNA.

The TCR originated in a human donor in good health. What was sequenced was naive CD8+ T cells from blood cultured with regulatory dendritic cells. The cell subset or site label, as the study defines it: CD45RA+ naive T cells. The chain is assembled from TRBV4-3 and TRBJ2-7, with 9 bases aligning to TRBD2. The CDR3 protein sequence reads: CASSHRVNSGSYHYEQYF. The DNA is TGCGCCAGCAGCCACAGGGTAAATAGCGGGAGCTACCACTACGAGCAGTACTTC.